The 9 T cell receptor beta chains given below trace back to one sample, sequenced in a study of T cell responses to AZD1222 COVID-19 vaccine. TCRdb's table, derived via immunoSEQ multiplex PCR, lists solely in-frame clones and lacks some. The sample includes about 97,000 clones, 80% to 90% of them seen just once. The sequences come from peripheral blood, collected on day 0 of AZD1222 vaccination. The receptors come from an adult in good health.

This chain connects TRBV7-9 to TRBJ2-2, with unresolved D. CDR1 and CDR2 (germline): SEHNR, FQNEAQ (reference sequence). V lost 2 bases to trimming and J lost 1 base, with 11 bases between them. The CDR3 has 16 residues. The CDR3 loop is CASSLKVSGNTGELFF. CDR3 DNA sequence: TGTGCCAGCAGCTTAAAGGTGTCAGGGAACACCGGGGAGCTGTTTTTT.

The genes are TRBV7-8 and TRBJ2-5, with D perhaps TRBD1 (6 bases). V was pared by 2 bases and J by 4 bases, with 14 bases between. Germline CDR1 is SGHVS and CDR2 is FQNEAQ. The CDR3 totals 15 residues. CDR3 region: CASSLTGSFSETQYF. Here the CDR3 DNA reads TGTGCCAGCAGCTTAACAGGGAGTTTCTCAGAGACCCAGTACTTC.

The chain combines TRBV9 with TRBJ2-1; 7 positions agree with TRBD1. Germline V gene data show CDR1 as SGDLS and CDR2 as YYNGEE. V was clipped by 4 bases and J by 8 bases; unmatched bases: 9. The CDR3 runs to 14 residues. In nucleotides, the CDR3 is TGTGCCAGCAGCCCGACAGACAGGGTGTATGAGCAGTTCTTC. It encodes CASSPTDRVYEQFF.

The J gene is TRBJ2-5, the V gene TRBV5-6; 7 nucleotides agree with TRBD2. This CDR3 region has 14 residues. The J segment lost 4 bases and the V segment lost 4 bases, leaving 7 bases of the junction unmatched. Germline V gene sequence: CDR1 SGHDT, CDR2 YYEEEE. The CDR3 coding sequence is TGTGCCAGCAGCCTGGGGACTACGGGAGAGACCCAGTACTTC. Protein product: CASSLGTTGETQYF.

The V call is TRBV3-1 (or the pseudogene TRBV3-2), the J call TRBJ1-2; TRBD1 aligns across 10 bases. This CDR3 comprises 13 residues. In germline, CDR1 is LGHDT, CDR2 YNNKEL (reference sequence). The junction had 2 bases not matched to a gene; V was cut back by 4 bases and J by 6 bases. The DNA for the CDR3 is TGTGCCAGCAGCCGACAGGGGGCGGATGGCTACACCTTC. This gives the protein CASSRQGADGYTF.

V is TRBV14 and J is TRBJ2-7; TRBD1 or TRBD2 may be the D gene (6 bases each). Germline CDR1 reads SGHDN; CDR2 reads FVKESK. Trimming shortened V by 3 bases and J by 12 bases, and 24 bases separated the two germline ends. The CDR3 is 15 residues long. The CDR3 sequence is CASSHAGQTRGLRYF. DNA for the CDR3: TGTGCCAGCAGCCACGCGGGACAAACACGGGGACTTCGGTACTTC.

J is TRBJ2-1 and V is TRBV9; D may be TRBD2 (5 bases). Germline loops: CDR1 SGDLS, CDR2 YYNGEE. There are 13 residues in the CDR3. The germline V and J ends were trimmed by 3 bases and 9 bases, with 13 bases remaining between them. The CDR3 spells CASSGLNDGEQFF. The DNA of the CDR3 is TGTGCCAGCAGCGGACTAAACGACGGTGAGCAGTTCTTC.

V and J are TRBV7-6 and TRBJ2-5; TRBD1 aligns across 7 bases. Germline loops: CDR1 SGHVS, CDR2 FNYEAQ. V lost 5 bases, J lost 2 bases, and 5 bases stayed unmatched. CDR3 length equals 14 residues. The CDR3 here is CASSTGQAQETQYF. In nucleotides, the CDR3 is TGTGCCAGCAGCACCGGACAGGCACAAGAGACCCAGTACTTC.

This clone has ten or more counts. The V call is TRBV2, the J call TRBJ2-2; 7 bases align to TRBD1. Germline V gene data show CDR1 as SNHLY and CDR2 as FYNNEI. The CDR3 sequence is 16 residues long. J gave up 1 base and V 1 base, and 3 bases lay outside the gene matches. The CDR3 DNA sequence: TGTGCCAGCAGTGAAGACAGGGGCGGGAACACCGGGGAGCTGTTTTTT. Its protein is CASSEDRGGNTGELFF.